Here is one T cell receptor beta chain with its context. What it binds is unknown. Sequencing was performed with immunoSEQ multiplex PCR; in TCRdb, only in-frame clones are kept and a portion is missing. Among about 2.2 million clones listed, just over 90% were seen once. The data originate from a study of shared clonotypes between healthy human individuals. Whole-study context: A couple of female and a few male donors aged 18 to 49 were enrolled. General study points: Larger richness was generally estimated for naive than memory subsets.

CD8 cells regarded as naive lacked CD45RO, were positively chosen for CCR7, and omitted terminally differentiated effector memory CD45RA+ cells. Germline V gives CDR1 MNHNS, CDR2 SASEGT. This CDR3 is built from 15 residues. With V trimmed by 7 bases and J by 9 bases, 12 bases remained unmatched. The receptor was derived from a man aged 18 to 29 in good health. Some clones in this sample may be carry-over from other donors' samples. V gene TRBV6-1 combines with J gene TRBJ1-5, with 10 bases identical to TRBD1. Material for sequencing was naive CD8+ T cells from PBMCs. The CDR3 loop reads CASMDRRDRGLPQHF. The CDR3 nucleotides read TGTGCCAGCATGGACCGAAGGGACAGGGGCCTGCCCCAGCATTTT.